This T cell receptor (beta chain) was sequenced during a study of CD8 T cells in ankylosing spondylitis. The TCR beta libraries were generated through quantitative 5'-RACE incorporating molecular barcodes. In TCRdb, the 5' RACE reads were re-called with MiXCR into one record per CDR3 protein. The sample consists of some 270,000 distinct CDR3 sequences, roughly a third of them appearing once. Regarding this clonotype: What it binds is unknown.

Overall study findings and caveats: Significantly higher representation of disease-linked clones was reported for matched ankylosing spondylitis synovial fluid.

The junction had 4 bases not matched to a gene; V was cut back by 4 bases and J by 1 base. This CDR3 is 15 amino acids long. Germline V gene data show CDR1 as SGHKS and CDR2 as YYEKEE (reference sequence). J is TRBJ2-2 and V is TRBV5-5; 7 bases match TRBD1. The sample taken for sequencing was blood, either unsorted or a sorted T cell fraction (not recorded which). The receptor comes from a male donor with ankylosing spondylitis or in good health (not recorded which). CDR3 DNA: TGTGCCAGCAGCCCGGGACAGAGGAACACCGGGGAGCTGTTTTTT. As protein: CASSPGQRNTGELFF.